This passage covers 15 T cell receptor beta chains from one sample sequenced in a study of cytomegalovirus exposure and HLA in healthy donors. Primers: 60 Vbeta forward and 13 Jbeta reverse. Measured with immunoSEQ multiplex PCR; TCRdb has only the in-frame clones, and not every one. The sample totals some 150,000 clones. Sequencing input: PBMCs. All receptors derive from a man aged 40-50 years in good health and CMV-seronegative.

Here the CDR3 DNA reads TGTGCCAGCAGTTCCAGGGAAACCCTCCACTTT. Encoded protein: CASSSRETLHF. The chain joins TRBV6-5 to TRBJ1-6; D may be TRBD1 (5 bases). The CDR3 is 11 residues long. The ends were cut back, 4 bases at V and 14 bases at J, with 9 bases in the middle. CDR1 MNHEY and CDR2 SVGAGI come from the germline V gene.

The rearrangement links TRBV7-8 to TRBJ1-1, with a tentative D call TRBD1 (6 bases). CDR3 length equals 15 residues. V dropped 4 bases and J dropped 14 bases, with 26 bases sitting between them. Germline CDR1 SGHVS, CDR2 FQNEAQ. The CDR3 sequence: CASSSRGRGDPRGFF. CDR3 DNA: TGTGCCAGCAGCTCCAGGGGTCGGGGGGACCCCAGGGGATTCTTT.

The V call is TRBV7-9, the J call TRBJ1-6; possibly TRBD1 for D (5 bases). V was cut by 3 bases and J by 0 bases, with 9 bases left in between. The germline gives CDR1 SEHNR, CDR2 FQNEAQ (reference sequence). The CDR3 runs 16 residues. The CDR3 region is CASSLDKSSYNSPLHF. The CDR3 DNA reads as TGTGCCAGCAGCTTGGACAAGAGCTCCTATAATTCACCCCTCCACTTT. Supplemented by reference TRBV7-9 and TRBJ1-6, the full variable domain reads DTGVSQNPRHKITKRGQNVTFRCDPISEHNRLYWYRQTLGQGPEFLTYFQNEAQLEKSRLLSDRFSAERPKGSFSTLEIQRTEQGDSAMYLCASSLDKSSYNSPLHFGNGTRLTVT.

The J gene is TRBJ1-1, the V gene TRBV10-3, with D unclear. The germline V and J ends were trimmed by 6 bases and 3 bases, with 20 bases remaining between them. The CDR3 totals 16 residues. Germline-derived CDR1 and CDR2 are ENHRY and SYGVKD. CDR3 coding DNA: TGTGCCATCAGCATAGCCGGGGAGCCATTCGACACTGAAGCTTTCTTT. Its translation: CAISIAGEPFDTEAFF.

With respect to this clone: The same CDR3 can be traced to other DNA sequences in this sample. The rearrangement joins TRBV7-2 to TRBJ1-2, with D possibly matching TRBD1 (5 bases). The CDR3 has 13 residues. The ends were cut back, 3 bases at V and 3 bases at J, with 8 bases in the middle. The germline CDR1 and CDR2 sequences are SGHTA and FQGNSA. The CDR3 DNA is TGTGCCAGCAGCTTGGCGGGGGACTATGGCTACACCTTC. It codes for CASSLAGDYGYTF. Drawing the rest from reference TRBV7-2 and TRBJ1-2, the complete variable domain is GAGVSQSPSNKVTEKGKDVELRCDPISGHTALYWYRQSLGQGLEFLIYFQGNSAPDKSGLPSDRFSAERTGGSVSTLTIQRTQQEDSAVYLCASSLAGDYGYTFGSGTRLTVV.

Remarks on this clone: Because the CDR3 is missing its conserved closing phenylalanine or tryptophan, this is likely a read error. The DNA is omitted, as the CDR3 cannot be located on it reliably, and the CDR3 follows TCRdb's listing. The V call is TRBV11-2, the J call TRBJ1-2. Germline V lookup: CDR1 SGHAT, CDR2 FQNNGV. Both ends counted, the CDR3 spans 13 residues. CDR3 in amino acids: CASSLDRLRVLLL.

CDR3 loop: CASSLVGAQETQYF. CDR3 nucleotide sequence: TGTGCCAGCAGCCTGGTAGGGGCTCAAGAGACCCAGTACTTC. The chain links TRBV5-8 to TRBJ2-5; the D gene is possibly TRBD1 (5 bases). V was cut by 4 bases and J by 2 bases, with 12 bases left in between. Germline lookup yields CDR1 SGHTS and CDR2 YDEGEE. The CDR3 contains 14 residues.

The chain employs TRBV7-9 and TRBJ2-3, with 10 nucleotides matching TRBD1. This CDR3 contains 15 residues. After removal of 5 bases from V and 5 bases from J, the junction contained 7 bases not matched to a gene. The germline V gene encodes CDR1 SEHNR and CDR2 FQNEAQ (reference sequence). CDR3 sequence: CASSPPTGGIDTQYF. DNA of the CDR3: TGTGCCAGCAGCCCACCGACAGGGGGCATAGATACGCAGTATTTT.

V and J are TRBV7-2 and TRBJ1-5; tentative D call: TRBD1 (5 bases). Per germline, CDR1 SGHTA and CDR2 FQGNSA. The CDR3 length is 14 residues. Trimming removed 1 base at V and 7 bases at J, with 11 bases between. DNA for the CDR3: TGTGCCAGCAGCTTAGGTATGGGGGGACAGCCCCAGCATTTT. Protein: CASSLGMGGQPQHF.

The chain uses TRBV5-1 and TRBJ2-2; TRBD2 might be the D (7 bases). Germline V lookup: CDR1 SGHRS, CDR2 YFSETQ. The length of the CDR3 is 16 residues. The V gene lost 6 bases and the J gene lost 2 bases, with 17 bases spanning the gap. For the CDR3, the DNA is TGCGCCAGCATCGCAGGCGGGGGCCGTAACACCGGGGAGCTGTTTTTT. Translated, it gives CASIAGGGRNTGELFF.

CDR3 sequence: CASSLSSSRVYGYTF. CDR3 bases: TGTGCCAGCTCACTCTCGAGTAGCAGGGTCTATGGCTACACCTTC. The chain carries TRBV18 and TRBJ1-2; a weak D match, TRBD1 (5 bases). Germline V lookup: CDR1 KGHSH, CDR2 LQKENI. The V gene lost 4 bases and the J gene lost 4 bases, with 16 bases spanning the gap. The CDR3 spans 15 residues. Combining the CDR3 with reference TRBV18 and TRBJ1-2 gives the whole variable domain NAGVMQNPRHLVRRRGQEARLRCSPMKGHSHVYWYRQLPEEGLKFMVYLQKENIIDESGMPKERFSAEFPKEGPSILRIQQVVRGDSAAYFCASSLSSSRVYGYTFGSGTRLTVV.

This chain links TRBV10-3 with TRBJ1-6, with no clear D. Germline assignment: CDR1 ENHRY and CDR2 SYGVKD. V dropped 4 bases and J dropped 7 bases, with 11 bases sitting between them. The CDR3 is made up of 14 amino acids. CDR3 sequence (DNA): TGTGCCATCAGTGCGATGGGCCCCAATTCACCCCTCCACTTT. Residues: CAISAMGPNSPLHF.

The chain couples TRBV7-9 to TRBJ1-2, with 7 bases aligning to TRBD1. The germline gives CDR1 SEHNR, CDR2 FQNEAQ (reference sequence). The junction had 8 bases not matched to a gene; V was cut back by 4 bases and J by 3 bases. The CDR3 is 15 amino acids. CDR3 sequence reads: CASSSNRGEDYGYTF. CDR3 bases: TGTGCCAGCAGCTCCAACAGGGGAGAAGACTATGGCTACACCTTC.

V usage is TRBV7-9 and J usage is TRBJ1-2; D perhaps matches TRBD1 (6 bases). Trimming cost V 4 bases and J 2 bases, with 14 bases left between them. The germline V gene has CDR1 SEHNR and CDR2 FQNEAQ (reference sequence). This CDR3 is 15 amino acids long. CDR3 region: CASSSGQTLNYGYTF. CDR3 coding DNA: TGTGCCAGCAGCTCAGGACAGACTTTGAACTATGGCTACACCTTC.

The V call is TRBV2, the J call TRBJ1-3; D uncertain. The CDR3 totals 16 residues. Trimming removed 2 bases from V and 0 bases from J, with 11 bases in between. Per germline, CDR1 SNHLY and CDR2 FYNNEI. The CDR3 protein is CASSESRGYSGNTIYF. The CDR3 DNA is TGTGCCAGCAGTGAATCACGGGGATACTCTGGAAACACCATATATTTT.